These 14 T cell receptor beta chains originate from one sample sequenced in a study of shared clonotypes between healthy human individuals. Sequenced by immunoSEQ multiplex PCR; TCRdb stores in-frame clones only, minus some. The repertoire holds around 2,000,000 clones, with 85% to 95% as singletons. Naive-designated CD8 cells lacked CD45RO, were positively enriched for CCR7, and omitted terminally differentiated effector memory CD45RA+ cells. Sequenced: naive CD8+ T cells sorted from blood. Receptors originate from a man between 18 and 35 years old in good health.

The chain uses TRBV11-3 and TRBJ1-5; no reliable D call. V was cut by 0 bases and J by 2 bases, with 8 bases left in between. Per germline, CDR1 SGHNT and CDR2 YENEEA. The CDR3 has 15 amino acids. CDR3: CASSLDGRRNQPQHF. The CDR3 bases are TGTGCCAGCAGCTTAGATGGGCGACGCAATCAGCCCCAGCATTTT.

The gene calls are TRBV7-9 and TRBJ2-7; 12 bases are shared with TRBD2. This CDR3 has 15 amino acids. V lost 8 bases and J lost 2; bases outside the gene matches: 7. CDR1 and CDR2 from the germline V gene are SEHNR and FQNEAQ (reference sequence). This CDR3 reads CASGFTSGRTYEQYF. In DNA, the CDR3 is TGTGCCAGCGGGTTCACTAGCGGGAGGACCTACGAGCAGTACTTC.

The chain links TRBV11-2 to TRBJ1-6; D is ambiguous. The CDR3 is 15 residues long. Germline V gene lookup returns CDR1 SGHAT and CDR2 FQNNGV. Trimming removed 1 base from V and 6 bases from J, with 10 bases in between. The CDR3 protein is CASSLGARLNSPLHF. CDR3 DNA: TGTGCCAGCAGCTTAGGGGCAAGACTTAATTCACCCCTCCACTTT.

The genes are TRBV7-9 and TRBJ2-2, with D possibly being TRBD1 or TRBD2 (5 bases each). Per the germline V gene, CDR1 is SEHNR and CDR2 is FQNEAQ (reference sequence). CDR3 size: 16 residues. The germline V and J ends were trimmed by 5 bases and 2 bases, with 15 bases remaining between them. The CDR3 loop reads CASSGGRRINTGELFF. The CDR3 DNA sequence: TGTGCCAGCAGCGGGGGACGGAGAATTAACACCGGGGAGCTGTTTTTT. Full variable domain (remainder filled in from reference TRBV7-9 and TRBJ2-2): DTGVSQNPRHKITKRGQNVTFRCDPISEHNRLYWYRQTLGQGPEFLTYFQNEAQLEKSRLLSDRFSAERPKGSFSTLEIQRTEQGDSAMYLCASSGGRRINTGELFFGEGSRLTVL.

The V and J genes are TRBV27 and TRBJ2-7, with D maybe TRBD1 (5 bases). CDR3 length: 15 amino acids. Germline V CDR1 and CDR2: MNHEY, SMNVEV (reference sequence). Between the trimmed V and J ends, which lost 6 bases and 1 base, there was a span of 16 bases. The CDR3 region is CASRLSASGSYEQYF. In DNA form, the CDR3 reads TGTGCCAGCAGGCTGTCGGCGTCAGGGTCCTACGAGCAGTACTTC.

V and J are TRBV29-1 and TRBJ1-2; 9 bases match TRBD1. J gave up 4 bases and V 6 bases, and 12 bases lay outside the gene matches. The CDR3 extends over 15 amino acids. Per the germline V gene, CDR1 is SQVTM and CDR2 is ANQGSEA. The CDR3 DNA reads as TGCAGCGTACCCCGGGACAGGGACCAAGGCTATGGCTACACCTTC. This encodes CSVPRDRDQGYGYTF.

The CDR3 sequence is CAWNVYGGRNEQFF. In DNA form, the CDR3 reads TGTGCCTGGAACGTTTATGGCGGGAGAAATGAGCAGTTCTTC. The chain combines TRBV30 with TRBJ2-1, with TRBD2 identical over 7 bases. CDR1 is GTSNPN and CDR2 is SVGIG in the germline V gene (reference sequence). With 4 bases clipped from V and 7 bases from J, the junction kept 10 bases outside the gene matches. CDR3 length equals 14 residues.

The genes are TRBV30 and TRBJ2-7; D is unclear. Germline lookup yields CDR1 GTSNPN and CDR2 SVGIG (reference sequence). The length of the CDR3 is 13 residues. V lost 3 bases and J lost 3, with 12 bases in between. The CDR3 coding sequence is TGTGCCTGGAGGCCGGGCCTGATCTACGAGCAGTACTTC. Translating it yields CAWRPGLIYEQYF.

This clone has just one count. Other nucleotide sequences in the sample specify the same CDR3. The J gene is TRBJ2-1, the V gene TRBV9; D is ambiguous. This CDR3 comprises 12 residues. CDR1 is SGDLS, CDR2 YYNGEE, per germline. The germline V and J ends were trimmed by 0 bases and 9 bases, with 7 bases remaining between them. The CDR3 loop reads CASSVAPGEQFF. DNA of the CDR3: TGTGCCAGCAGCGTAGCCCCCGGTGAGCAGTTCTTC.

The chain uses TRBV27 and TRBJ2-1, with D unclear. Germline V gives CDR1 MNHEY, CDR2 SMNVEV (reference sequence). With 4 bases removed from V and 6 bases from J, the gap between germline ends came to 16 bases. CDR3 length: 15 residues. The CDR3 DNA follows: TGTGCCAGCAGTTATGTGGCGACGACGGCCAATGAGCAGTTCTTC. This sequence encodes CASSYVATTANEQFF.

The chain employs TRBV28 and TRBJ2-7, with 7 nucleotides matching TRBD1. The germline gives CDR1 MDHEN, CDR2 SYDVKM. With V trimmed by 3 bases and J by 6 bases, 14 bases remained unmatched. The CDR3 is made up of 16 amino acids. CDR3: CASSLSDRVPTTEQYF. The CDR3 DNA reads TGTGCCAGCAGTTTGTCCGACAGGGTCCCAACTACCGAGCAGTACTTC.

V and J are TRBV15 and TRBJ2-1; no definite D call. The CDR3 runs to 15 residues. V was pared by 0 bases and J by 6 bases, with 12 bases between. Germline V lookup: CDR1 LNHNV, CDR2 YYDKDF (reference sequence). CDR3 sequence (DNA): TGTGCCACCAGCAGAGATCGTGGAATAGGCAATGAGCAGTTCTTC. Its translation: CATSRDRGIGNEQFF.

The chain has TRBV28 and TRBJ1-5; D unresolved. V shed 3 bases and J shed 4 bases, with 10 bases lying between them. The V gene's germline CDR1 is MDHEN and CDR2 SYDVKM. The CDR3 has 14 amino acids. The CDR3 DNA reads as TGTGCCAGCAGTTTTTTAGGAGGGAATCAGCCCCAGCATTTT. Its translation: CASSFLGGNQPQHF.

The chain carries TRBV6-6 and TRBJ2-2, with D possibly called TRBD1 or TRBD2 (6 bases each). Deletions cut 5 bases from V and 6 bases from J, with 19 bases between. The CDR3 is 16 amino acids. Germline lookup yields CDR1 MNHNY and CDR2 SVGAGI (reference sequence). The DNA for the CDR3 is TGTGCCAGCAGTACCTCAGGGGAGGCTGTATCCGGGGAGCTGTTTTTT. The encoded protein is CASSTSGEAVSGELFF.